Sequencing of this TCR beta chain was carried out in a study of blood T cells in healthy people across ages. Primed by a sample-barcoded 5' primer and a J-beta primer mix, a second PCR proceeded for 7 to 11 cycles. TCRdb re-analysed the 5' RACE reads in MiXCR, keeping a single row per CDR3 protein. Here the sample spans under 850,000 distinct CDR3 sequences, 30% to 45% being singletons. Isolated per sample were at least 7 million PBMCs. Sample: blood. This TCR was recovered from a man aged 18 to 35 in good health.

The CDR3 loop reads CAGRQAGSNQPQHF. CDR3 bases: TGTGCCGGCCGACAGGCAGGAAGCAATCAGCCCCAGCATTTT. The V call is TRBV25-1, the J call TRBJ1-5; tentative D call: TRBD1 (6 bases). Germline assignment: CDR1 MGHDK and CDR2 SYGVNS. The CDR3 has 14 amino acids. V gave up 11 bases and J gave up 1 base, with 15 bases separating them.